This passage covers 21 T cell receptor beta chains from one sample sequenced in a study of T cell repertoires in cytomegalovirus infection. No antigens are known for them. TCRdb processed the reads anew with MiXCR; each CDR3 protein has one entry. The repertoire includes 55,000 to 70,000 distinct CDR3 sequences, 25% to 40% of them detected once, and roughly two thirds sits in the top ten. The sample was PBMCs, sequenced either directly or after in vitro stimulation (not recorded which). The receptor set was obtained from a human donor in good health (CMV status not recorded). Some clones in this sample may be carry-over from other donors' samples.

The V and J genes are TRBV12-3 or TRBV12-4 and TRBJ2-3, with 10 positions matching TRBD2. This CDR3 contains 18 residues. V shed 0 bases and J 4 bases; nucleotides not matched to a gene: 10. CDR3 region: CASSLAPHLAGVPDTQYF. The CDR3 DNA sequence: TGTGCCAGCAGTTTAGCGCCCCACCTAGCGGGAGTTCCAGATACGCAGTATTTT.

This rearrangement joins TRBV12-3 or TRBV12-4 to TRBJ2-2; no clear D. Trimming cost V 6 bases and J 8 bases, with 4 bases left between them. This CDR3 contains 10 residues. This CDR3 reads CASRRGELFF. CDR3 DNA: TGTGCCAGCAGACGAGGGGAGCTGTTTTTT.

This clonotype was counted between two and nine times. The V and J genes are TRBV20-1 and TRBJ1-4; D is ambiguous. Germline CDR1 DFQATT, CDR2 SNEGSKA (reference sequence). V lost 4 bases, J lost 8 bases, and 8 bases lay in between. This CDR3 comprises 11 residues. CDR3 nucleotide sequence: TGCAGTGCTAACAAAGGCGAAAAACTGTTTTTT. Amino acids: CSANKGEKLFF.

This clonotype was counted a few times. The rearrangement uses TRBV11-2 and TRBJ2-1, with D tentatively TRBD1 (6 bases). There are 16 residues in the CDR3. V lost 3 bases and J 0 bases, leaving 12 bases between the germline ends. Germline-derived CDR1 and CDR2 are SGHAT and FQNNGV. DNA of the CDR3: TGTGCCAGCAGCTTTGGACAGAGAAGCTCCTACAATGAGCAGTTCTTC. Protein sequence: CASSFGQRSSYNEQFF.

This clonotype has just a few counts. This CDR3 is CASSVRGGKNIQYF. Here the CDR3 DNA reads TGTGCCAGTAGCGTTCGGGGGGGGAAAAACATTCAGTACTTC. The V gene is TRBV19, the J gene TRBJ2-4, with 8 bases fitting TRBD2. CDR1 is LNHDA, CDR2 SQIVND, per germline (reference sequence). The CDR3 extends over 14 amino acids. V shed 6 bases, J shed 4 bases, and the junction held 5 bases outside the gene matches. The variable domain in full, completed from reference TRBV19 and TRBJ2-4, reads DGGITQSPKYLFRKEGQNVTLSCEQNLNHDAMYWYRQDPGQGLRLIYYSQIVNDFQKGDIAEGYSVSREKKESFPLTVTSAQKNPTAFYLCASSVRGGKNIQYFGAGTRLSVL.

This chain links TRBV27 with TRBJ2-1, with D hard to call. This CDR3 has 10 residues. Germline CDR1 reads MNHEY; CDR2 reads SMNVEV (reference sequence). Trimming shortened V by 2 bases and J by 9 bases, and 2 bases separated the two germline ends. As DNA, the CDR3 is TGTGCCAGCAGTTTACCTGAGCAGTTCTTC. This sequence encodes CASSLPEQFF.

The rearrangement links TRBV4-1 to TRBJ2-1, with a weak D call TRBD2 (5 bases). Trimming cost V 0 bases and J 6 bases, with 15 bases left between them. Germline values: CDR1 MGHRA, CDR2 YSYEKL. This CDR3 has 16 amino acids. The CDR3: CASSQESMVASNEQFF. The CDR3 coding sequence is TGCGCCAGCAGCCAAGAGTCAATGGTAGCGTCCAATGAGCAGTTCTTC.

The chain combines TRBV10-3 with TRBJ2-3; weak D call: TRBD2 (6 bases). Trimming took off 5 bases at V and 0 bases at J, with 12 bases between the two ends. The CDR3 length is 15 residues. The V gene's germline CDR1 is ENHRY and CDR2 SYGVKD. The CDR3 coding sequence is TGTGCCATCAGTTTAGATGCGGGAAGCACAGATACGCAGTATTTT. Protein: CAISLDAGSTDTQYF.

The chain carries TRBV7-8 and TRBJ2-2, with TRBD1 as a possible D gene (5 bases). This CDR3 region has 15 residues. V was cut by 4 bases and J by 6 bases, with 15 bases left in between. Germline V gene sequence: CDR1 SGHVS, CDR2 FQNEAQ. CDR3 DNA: TGTGCCAGCAGCTGGAAGGGGCTTGAGGCCGGGGAGCTGTTTTTT. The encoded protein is CASSWKGLEAGELFF.

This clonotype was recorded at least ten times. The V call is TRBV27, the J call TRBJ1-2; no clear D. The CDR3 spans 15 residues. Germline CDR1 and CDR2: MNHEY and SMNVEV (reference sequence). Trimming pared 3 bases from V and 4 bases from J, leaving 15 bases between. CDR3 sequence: CASSFSPLVRYGYTF. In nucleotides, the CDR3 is TGTGCCAGCAGTTTTAGCCCCCTTGTCCGCTATGGCTACACCTTC.

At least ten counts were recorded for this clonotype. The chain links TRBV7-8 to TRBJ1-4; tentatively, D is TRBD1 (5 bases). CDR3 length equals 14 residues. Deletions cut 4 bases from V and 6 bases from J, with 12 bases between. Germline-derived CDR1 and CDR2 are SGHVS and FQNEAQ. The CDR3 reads CASSSGRLDEKLFF. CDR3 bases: TGTGCCAGCAGCTCAGGGAGGTTAGATGAAAAACTGTTTTTT.

CDR3 in DNA: TGTGCCAGCAGCCCCGGACTAGCGGGCCTCTCCTACGAGCAGTACTTC. It codes for CASSPGLAGLSYEQYF. This chain links TRBV5-3 with TRBJ2-7; 11 bases align to TRBD2. TRBV5-3 is filed as an ORF, its function uncertain. The V and J ends lost 8 bases and 0 bases, in that order; junction bases with no gene match: 10. The CDR3 is 16 residues long.

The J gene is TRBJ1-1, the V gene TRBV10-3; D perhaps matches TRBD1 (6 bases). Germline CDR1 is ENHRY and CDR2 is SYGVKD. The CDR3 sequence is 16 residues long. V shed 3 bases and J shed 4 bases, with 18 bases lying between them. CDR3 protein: CAISDGVTGTFTEAFF. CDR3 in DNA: TGTGCCATCAGTGATGGGGTAACAGGGACGTTCACTGAAGCTTTCTTT.

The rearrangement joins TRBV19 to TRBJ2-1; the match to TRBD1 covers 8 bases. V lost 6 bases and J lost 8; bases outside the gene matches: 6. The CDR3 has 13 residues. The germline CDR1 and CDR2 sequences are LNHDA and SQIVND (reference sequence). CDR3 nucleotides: TGTGCCAGTAGCGACAGGGGCCGGGATGAGCAGTTCTTC. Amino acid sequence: CASSDRGRDEQFF.

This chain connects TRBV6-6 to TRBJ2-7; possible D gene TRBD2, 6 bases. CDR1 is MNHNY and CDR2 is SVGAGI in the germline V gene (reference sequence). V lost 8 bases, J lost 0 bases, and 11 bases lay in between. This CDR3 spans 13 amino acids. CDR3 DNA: TGTGCCAGCCGGAGGGGTGCCTCCTACGAGCAGTACTTC. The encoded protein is CASRRGASYEQYF.

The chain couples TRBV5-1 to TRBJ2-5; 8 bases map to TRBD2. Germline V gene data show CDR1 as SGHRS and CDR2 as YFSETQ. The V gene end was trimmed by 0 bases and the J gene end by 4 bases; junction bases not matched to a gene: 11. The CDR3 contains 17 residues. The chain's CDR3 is CASSLGIAGFKRETQYF. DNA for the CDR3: TGCGCCAGCAGCTTGGGGATAGCGGGATTTAAGAGAGAGACCCAGTACTTC.

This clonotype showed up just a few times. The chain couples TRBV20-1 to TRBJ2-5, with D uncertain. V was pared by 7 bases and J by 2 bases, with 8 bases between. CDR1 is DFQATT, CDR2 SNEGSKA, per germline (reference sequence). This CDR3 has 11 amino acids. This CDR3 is CSVRKQETQYF. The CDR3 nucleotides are TGCAGTGTAAGGAAGCAAGAGACCCAGTACTTC.

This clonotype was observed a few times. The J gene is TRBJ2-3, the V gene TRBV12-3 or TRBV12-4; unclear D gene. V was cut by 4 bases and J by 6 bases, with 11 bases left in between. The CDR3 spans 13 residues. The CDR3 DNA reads TGTGCCAGCAGTTCTACCAGACGGGATACGCAGTATTTT. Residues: CASSSTRRDTQYF.

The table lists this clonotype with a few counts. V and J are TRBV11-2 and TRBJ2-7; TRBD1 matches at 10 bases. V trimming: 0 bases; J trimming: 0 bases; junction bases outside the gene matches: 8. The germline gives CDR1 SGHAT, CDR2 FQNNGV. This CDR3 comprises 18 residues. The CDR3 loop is CASSLEGQGTGDSYEQYF. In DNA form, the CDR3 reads TGTGCCAGCAGCTTAGAAGGGCAGGGGACAGGGGACTCCTACGAGCAGTACTTC.

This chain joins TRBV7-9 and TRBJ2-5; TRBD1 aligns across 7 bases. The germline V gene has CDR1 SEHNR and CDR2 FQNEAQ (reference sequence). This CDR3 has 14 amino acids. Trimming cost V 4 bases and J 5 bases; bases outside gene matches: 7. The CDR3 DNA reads TGTGCCAGCAGCTCGGGACAGACCGGGGAGACCCAGTACTTC. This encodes CASSSGQTGETQYF.

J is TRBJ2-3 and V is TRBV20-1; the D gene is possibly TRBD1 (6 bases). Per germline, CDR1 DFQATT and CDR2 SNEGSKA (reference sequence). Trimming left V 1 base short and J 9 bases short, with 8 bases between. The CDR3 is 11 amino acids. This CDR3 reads CSARVGQTQYF. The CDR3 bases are TGCAGTGCTAGAGTCGGACAGACGCAGTATTTT.